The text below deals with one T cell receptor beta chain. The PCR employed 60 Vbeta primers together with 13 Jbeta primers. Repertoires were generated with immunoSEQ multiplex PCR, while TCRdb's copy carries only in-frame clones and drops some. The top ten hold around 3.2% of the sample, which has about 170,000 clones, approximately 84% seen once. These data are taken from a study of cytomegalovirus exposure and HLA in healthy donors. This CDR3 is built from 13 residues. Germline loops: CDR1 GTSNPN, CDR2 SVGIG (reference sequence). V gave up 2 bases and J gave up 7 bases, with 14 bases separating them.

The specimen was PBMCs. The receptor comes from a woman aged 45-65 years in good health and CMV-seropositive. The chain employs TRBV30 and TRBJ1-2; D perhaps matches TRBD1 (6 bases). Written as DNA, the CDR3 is TGTGCCTGGAGTCGAGGGGGATACCTTGGCTACACCTTC. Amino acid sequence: CAWSRGGYLGYTF.